This T cell receptor (beta chain) originates from a study of tumor and adjacent non-tumor tissue in lung cancer. The CDR3 runs 17 residues. The germline V gene has CDR1 MGHRA and CDR2 YSYEKL. Trimming cost V 5 bases and J 1 base; bases outside gene matches: 5. Remarks on this clonotype: The antigen is unknown.

A modified ARM-PCR protocol with three rounds of nested PCR amplified TCRbeta. TCRdb recomputed calls from the multiplex PCR reads with MiXCR, one row per CDR3 protein. The sample lists about 80,000 distinct CDR3 sequences, about four fifths occurring once. RNA was extracted from bulk tissue without any cell sorting. The normal lung tissue was taken more than 3 cm from the tumor edge. Study findings and constraints: Tumor repertoires had a smaller top 100 clone share than normal lung.

The chain joins TRBV4-1 to TRBJ2-2, with 12 bases identical to TRBD2. The source is a man aged 60-69 years with non-small cell lung cancer. The specimen sequenced was distant non-tumor lung tissue. CDR3 bases: TGCGCCAGCAGCTCCCGGACTAGCGGGATGAACACCGGGGAGCTGTTTTTT. This encodes CASSSRTSGMNTGELFF.